This TCR beta chain stems from a study of Tregs in tolerant kidney transplant recipients. Method: immunoSEQ multiplex PCR; TCRdb's copy keeps in-frame clones and lacks some. The sample shows 90,000 or so clones, 80% to 95% of them seen only once. As regards this clone: No antigen is known for it.

The nonmyeloablative bone marrow transplants came from related graft donors, with transient mixed chimerism. CD4+CD25+CD127- Tregs, CD4+CD25- non-Tregs, CD4 and CD8 cells were sorted. Study-wide results and limits: Tolerant patients' donor-specific Tregs expanded beyond overall Tregs, suggesting antigen-driven growth. Validation in larger populations is needed because few patients were studied.

Per germline, CDR1 SEHNR and CDR2 FQNEAQ (reference sequence). The CDR3 has 16 residues. The J segment lost 10 bases and the V segment lost 2 bases, leaving 13 bases of the junction unmatched. The TCR comes from a human patient who received a combined kidney and bone marrow transplant. Some T cells may arise from the graft donor. V gene TRBV7-9 combines with J gene TRBJ2-1, with TRBD2 identical over 8 bases. The sample consisted of CD4+ T cells from blood (PBMCs), taken 12 months after the transplant. The CDR3 bases are TGTGCCAGCAGCTTAATAGTTAGCGGGACTACAATGGAGCAGTTCTTC. Encoded protein: CASSLIVSGTTMEQFF.